The TCR beta chain under discussion was sequenced for a study of blood T cell repertoires in COVID-19. Here immunoSEQ multiplex PCR was the method, and the copy in TCRdb shows in-frame clones only, minus some. The data show approximately 170,000 clones, around 84% seen once. This CDR3 spans 14 amino acids. The J segment lost 5 bases and the V segment lost 10 bases, leaving 10 bases of the junction unmatched. The germline V gene encodes CDR1 MNHEY and CDR2 SVGAGI. Material: PBMCs or T cells enriched from blood (not recorded which). This sequence was found in a man aged 40-49 years who had recovered from COVID-19. The V gene is TRBV6-5, the J gene TRBJ2-5, with 10 bases matching TRBD1. In nucleotides, the CDR3 is TGTGCCACTGCCCGGGACAGGGGTCCGGAGACCCAGTACTTC. Its translation: CATARDRGPETQYF.